These 28 T cell receptor beta chains share one sample of origin, sequenced in a study of T cells in Graves' hyperthyroidism and ophthalmopathy. Amplification yielded TCR beta CDR3 regions, with RNA transcripts as the source. In the first-round RT-PCR of the TCR CDR3, the HTBI primer set was used. TCRdb independently ran MiXCR on the multiplex PCR reads; one entry per CDR3 protein. The table lists 500,000 to 550,000 distinct CDR3 sequences, 20% to 25% of them singletons, with less than 30% in the top ten. Sequenced sample: blood. These TCRs come from a young man with Graves' hyperthyroidism.

This clonotype was recorded once. The V call is TRBV6-2 or TRBV6-3, the J call TRBJ1-2; no clear D gene. In germline, CDR1 is MNHEY, CDR2 SVGEGT. CDR3 length: 14 residues. V lost 5 bases and J 4 bases, leaving 14 bases between the germline ends. CDR3 coding DNA: TGTGCCAGCAGTCCTACCGGGGAACGCTATGGCTACACCTTC. This translates into CASSPTGERYGYTF.

The genes are TRBV20-1 and TRBJ1-2; D is possibly TRBD1 (6 bases). V dropped 0 bases and J dropped 1 base, with 12 bases sitting between them. The CDR3 loop spans 15 amino acids. Germline V gene data show CDR1 as DFQATT and CDR2 as SNEGSKA (reference sequence). CDR3 protein: CSARDWTALNYGYTF. The DNA of the CDR3 is TGCAGTGCTAGAGATTGGACAGCCCTTAACTATGGCTACACCTTC.

The CDR3 DNA reads TGTGCCAGCAGTTTAGCTCAACTAGGGACAGGGTGGACCTACGAGCAGTACTTC. It translates to CASSLAQLGTGWTYEQYF. The chain carries TRBV12-3 or TRBV12-4 and TRBJ2-7; 9 bases fit TRBD1. V lost 0 bases, J lost 2 bases, and 11 bases stayed unmatched. The CDR3 contains 18 residues.

This clonotype showed up many times. The gene calls are TRBV30 and TRBJ1-2; 7 positions agree with TRBD1. Trimming took 4 bases from V and 1 from J; bases not matched to a gene: 9. Germline lookup yields CDR1 GTSNPN and CDR2 SVGIG (reference sequence). This CDR3 has 15 amino acids. CDR3 DNA: TGTGCCTGGAAAGGTCGTCGGGACAGTAACTATGGCTACACCTTC. Its translation: CAWKGRRDSNYGYTF. Using reference TRBV30 and TRBJ1-2 for the parts outside the CDR3, the full variable domain is SQTIHQWPATLVQPVGSPLSLECTVEGTSNPNLYWYRQAAGRGLQLLFYSVGIGQISSEVPQNLSASRPQDRQFILSSKKLLLSDSGFYLCAWKGRRDSNYGYTFGSGTRLTVV.

V and J are TRBV6-1 and TRBJ1-5; 8 bases match TRBD1. After removal of 1 base from V and 1 base from J, the junction contained 3 bases not matched to a gene. CDR1 and CDR2 (germline): MNHNS, SASEGT. The CDR3 has 16 amino acids. The CDR3 here is CASSEVPGGSNQPQHF. The CDR3 nucleotides are TGTGCCAGCAGTGAAGTCCCAGGGGGCAGCAATCAGCCCCAGCATTTT.

The sample holds many counts of this clonotype. CDR3 in DNA: TGTGCCAGCAGCCGAGGGGGTTACGAGACCCAGTACTTC. Its protein is CASSRGGYETQYF. This chain joins TRBV7-2 and TRBJ2-5, with D possibly being TRBD1 (6 bases). Germline-derived CDR1 and CDR2 are SGHTA and FQGNSA. Trimming took off 5 bases at V and 5 bases at J, with 12 bases between the two ends. The CDR3 runs to 13 residues.

This clonotype was found many times. This chain joins TRBV2 and TRBJ1-2; 8 nucleotides align to TRBD1. The germline V gene encodes CDR1 SNHLY and CDR2 FYNNEI. The V and J ends lost 8 bases and 7 bases, in that order; junction bases with no gene match: 9. This CDR3 contains 13 residues. CDR3 sequence (DNA): TGTGCCAGCCTCCTCCAGGGGGCAGGTGGCTACACCTTC. This codes for CASLLQGAGGYTF.

The rearrangement joins TRBV30 to TRBJ2-7, with D perhaps TRBD1 or TRBD2 (5 bases each). Germline V lookup: CDR1 GTSNPN, CDR2 SVGIG (reference sequence). The V end lost 2 bases, the J end lost 3 bases, and 17 bases lay between the germline ends. This CDR3 is 15 amino acids long. The CDR3 loop is CAWSHGPQGVYEQYF. In DNA form, the CDR3 reads TGTGCCTGGAGTCATGGACCCCAGGGAGTCTACGAGCAGTACTTC. The variable domain in full, with the rest retrieved from reference TRBV30 and TRBJ2-7, is SQTIHQWPATLVQPVGSPLSLECTVEGTSNPNLYWYRQAAGRGLQLLFYSVGIGQISSEVPQNLSASRPQDRQFILSSKKLLLSDSGFYLCAWSHGPQGVYEQYFGPGTRLTVT.

This clonotype was seen at least ten times. V and J are TRBV27 and TRBJ2-7; 9 bases are a match to TRBD1. After removal of 3 bases from V and 2 bases from J, the junction contained 5 bases not matched to a gene. Germline V gives CDR1 MNHEY, CDR2 SMNVEV (reference sequence). The CDR3 extends over 15 amino acids. This CDR3 reads CASSFLGQGPYEQYF. For the CDR3, the DNA is TGTGCCAGCAGTTTTTTGGGACAGGGCCCCTACGAGCAGTACTTC.

This clonotype was observed a single time. V gene TRBV19 combines with J gene TRBJ1-5, with D unresolved. The V end was cut by 3 bases, the J end by 2 bases, with 8 bases between. The germline gives CDR1 LNHDA, CDR2 SQIVND (reference sequence). The CDR3 has 14 amino acids. The CDR3 protein is CASSMVVCNQPQHF. The CDR3 region has the DNA TGTGCCAGTAGTATGGTGGTGTGCAATCAGCCCCAGCATTTT.

This clonotype appeared many times. J is TRBJ1-5 and V is TRBV28; tentative D call: TRBD1 (6 bases). Germline CDR1 MDHEN, CDR2 SYDVKM. CDR3 length equals 18 residues. V shed 3 bases and J shed 3 bases, with 21 bases lying between them. The CDR3 loop is CASSLRGGQTGFNQPQHF. The CDR3 DNA follows: TGTGCCAGCAGTTTGAGGGGGGGTCAAACGGGCTTCAATCAGCCCCAGCATTTT. Based on the CDR3 plus reference TRBV28 and TRBJ1-5, the full variable domain is DVKVTQSSRYLVKRTGEKVFLECVQDMDHENMFWYRQDPGLGLRLIYFSYDVKMKEKGDIPEGYSVSREKKERFSLILESASTNQTSMYLCASSLRGGQTGFNQPQHFGDGTRLSIL.

The gene calls are TRBV7-9 and TRBJ1-1; 8 nucleotides agree with TRBD1. After removal of 5 bases from V and 6 bases from J, the junction contained 8 bases not matched to a gene. CDR3 length: 14 amino acids. Germline V CDR1 and CDR2: SEHNR, FQNEAQ (reference sequence). The CDR3 DNA follows: TGTGCCAGCAGCCTATCAGGGGGCAAGGCTGAAGCTTTCTTT. Translated, it gives CASSLSGGKAEAFF.

This clonotype was observed at least ten times. The rearrangement joins TRBV10-3 to TRBJ2-5; D possibly matches TRBD1 or TRBD2 (6 bases each). CDR1 is ENHRY, CDR2 SYGVKD, per germline. CDR3 length: 16 residues. The germline V and J ends were trimmed by 5 bases and 4 bases, with 20 bases remaining between them. CDR3 residues: CAISNPPNGGRETQYF. The CDR3 coding sequence is TGTGCCATCAGTAATCCGCCAAATGGGGGGCGAGAGACCCAGTACTTC.

The table lists this clonotype with many counts. The rearrangement joins TRBV5-5 to TRBJ1-5; perhaps TRBD1 as D (5 bases). The CDR3 loop spans 13 amino acids. Germline V CDR1 and CDR2: SGHKS, YYEKEE (reference sequence). V dropped 3 bases and J dropped 6 bases, with 10 bases sitting between them. This chain's CDR3 is CASSYGGVQPQHF. CDR3 nucleotide sequence: TGTGCCAGCAGCTACGGGGGTGTTCAGCCCCAGCATTTT.

On this clonotype itself: A much bigger clone sits one base away, suggesting this may be a read error. The gene calls are TRBV28 and TRBJ2-7; perhaps D is TRBD1 or TRBD2 (5 bases each). This CDR3 has 17 amino acids. Germline V gene sequence: CDR1 MDHEN, CDR2 SYDVKM. Trimming pared 5 bases from V and 2 bases from J, leaving 22 bases between. Here the CDR3 reads CASSLPGLRDRAYEQYF. CDR3 coding DNA: TGTGCCAGCAGTCTCCCGGGCCTTAGGGACCGAGCCTACGAGCAGTACTTC. The whole variable domain, filled in from reference TRBV28 and TRBJ2-7, reads DVKVTQSSRYLVKRTGEKVFLECVQDMDHENMFWYRQDPGLGLRLIYFSYDVKMKEKGDIPEGYSVSREKKERFSLILESASTNQTSMYLCASSLPGLRDRAYEQYFGPGTRLTVT.

This clonotype was counted only a few times. V usage is TRBV4-2 and J usage is TRBJ1-5; the D is unclear. The ends were cut back, 4 bases at V and 1 base at J, with 11 bases in the middle. Germline V CDR1 and CDR2: LGHNA, YNFKEQ. The CDR3 is 15 amino acids. The CDR3 sequence is CASSPGPISNQPQHF. CDR3 DNA sequence: TGTGCCAGCAGCCCTGGGCCCATAAGCAATCAGCCCCAGCATTTT.

The chain uses TRBV30 and TRBJ1-2; D perhaps matches TRBD1 (6 bases). Germline V gene lookup returns CDR1 GTSNPN and CDR2 SVGIG (reference sequence). This CDR3 comprises 16 residues. Trimming pared 5 bases from V and 0 bases from J, leaving 19 bases between. The CDR3 loop is CAWDQGSYRSNYGYTF. CDR3 coding DNA: TGTGCCTGGGATCAGGGGAGCTATCGATCTAACTATGGCTACACCTTC.

The gene calls are TRBV6-1 and TRBJ2-7; 13 nucleotides agree with TRBD2. Germline CDR1 MNHNS, CDR2 SASEGT. V lost 8 bases and J lost 5; bases outside the gene matches: 6. The CDR3 extends over 14 amino acids. The CDR3 sequence: CASLGTSGIHEQYF. The CDR3 nucleotides are TGTGCCAGCCTTGGGACTAGCGGGATCCACGAGCAGTACTTC.

There are many counts of this clonotype. V usage is TRBV5-1 and J usage is TRBJ2-5; 9 bases are a match to TRBD2. V trimming: 0 bases; J trimming: 2 bases; junction bases outside the gene matches: 2. The CDR3 extends over 15 amino acids. The germline gives CDR1 SGHRS, CDR2 YFSETQ. CDR3 DNA sequence: TGCGCCAGCAGCTTGGGACTAGCGGAGCAAGAGACCCAGTACTTC. Protein sequence: CASSLGLAEQETQYF.

In its sample, this clonotype was seen a few times. This chain links TRBV20-1 with TRBJ2-7; D is unresolved. Germline CDR1 and CDR2: DFQATT and SNEGSKA (reference sequence). The length of the CDR3 is 14 residues. Trimming removed 4 bases from V and 4 bases from J, with 17 bases in between. Written as DNA, the CDR3 is TGCAGTGCTAAGAGAAGAGGCCTTATTTACGAGCAGTACTTC. This encodes CSAKRRGLIYEQYF.

This clonotype was counted many times. The chain employs TRBV7-8 and TRBJ1-1; D call uncertain. The V gene lost 3 bases and the J gene lost 7 bases, with 15 bases spanning the gap. The CDR3 runs to 14 residues. CDR1 and CDR2 from the germline V gene are SGHVS and FQNEAQ. CDR3 DNA: TGTGCCAGCAGCTTTAGTCATGGCCTAAGTGAAGCTTTCTTT. Translating gives CASSFSHGLSEAFF.

This clonotype was counted many times. The V call is TRBV6-1, the J call TRBJ1-5; tentatively, D is TRBD1 (6 bases). Germline values: CDR1 MNHNS, CDR2 SASEGT. The CDR3 totals 12 residues. V was pared by 6 bases and J by 10 bases, with 13 bases between. The CDR3 nucleotides are TGTGCCAGCAGACCCTTAGGGGGTCCCCAGCATTTT. It is translated as CASRPLGGPQHF.

The CDR3 region has the DNA TGCAGTGCTAGAGCCGGAGGAGAATATGGCTACACCTTC. Protein sequence: CSARAGGEYGYTF. J is TRBJ1-2 and V is TRBV20-1; D call uncertain. V was pared by 1 base and J by 5 bases, with 11 bases between. CDR1 and CDR2 from the germline V gene are DFQATT and SNEGSKA (reference sequence). CDR3 size: 13 residues.

This clonotype was counted at least ten times. The J gene is TRBJ2-5, the V gene TRBV10-3, with unresolved D. There are 17 residues in the CDR3. V lost 3 bases and J 3 bases, leaving 20 bases between the germline ends. Germline V gene lookup returns CDR1 ENHRY and CDR2 SYGVKD. The CDR3 DNA reads as TGTGCCATCAGTGACTCAGGTCGGGTCACACTTAAAGAGACCCAGTACTTC. It codes for CAISDSGRVTLKETQYF.

This clonotype was recorded many times. The V and J genes are TRBV2 and TRBJ2-5, with 13 bases aligning to TRBD2. Looked up from germline, CDR1 is SNHLY and CDR2 is FYNNEI. The CDR3 runs to 16 residues. The trim removed 6 bases at V and 4 bases at J, leaving 8 bases unmatched. The CDR3 is CASRERTSGGGETQYF. The CDR3 coding sequence is TGTGCCAGCAGAGAAAGGACTAGCGGGGGAGGAGAGACCCAGTACTTC.

This clonotype was seen only a few times. This sequence joins TRBV19 and TRBJ2-2; D is undetermined. V was shortened by 4 bases and J by 7 bases, with 16 bases between the two germline ends. Germline V gene lookup returns CDR1 LNHDA and CDR2 SQIVND (reference sequence). This CDR3 is built from 15 residues. CDR3 nucleotide sequence: TGTGCCAGTAGTAGTCGGGCCAGGTCGGGCGGGGAGCTGTTTTTT. It is translated as CASSSRARSGGELFF.

This clonotype was counted many times. This chain joins TRBV6-5 and TRBJ2-7; TRBD2 agrees at 15 bases. CDR3 size: 16 residues. The germline V gene has CDR1 MNHEY and CDR2 SVGAGI. With 4 bases clipped from V and 3 bases from J, the junction kept 4 bases outside the gene matches. The CDR3 coding sequence is TGTGCCAGCAGTTTCGGGACTAGCGGGGGGCACTACGAGCAGTACTTC. It translates to CASSFGTSGGHYEQYF.

The chain has TRBV29-1 and TRBJ2-2; D is unresolved. This CDR3 region has 16 residues. Between the trimmed V and J ends, which lost 7 bases and 0 bases, there was a span of 18 bases. Per the germline V gene, CDR1 is SQVTM and CDR2 is ANQGSEA. The CDR3 loop reads CSAGLTTKPNTGELFF. In DNA, the CDR3 is TGCAGCGCCGGATTGACAACCAAACCGAACACCGGGGAGCTGTTTTTT.